What follows are 10 T cell receptor beta chains derived from one specimen sequenced in a study of shared clonotypes between healthy human individuals. Measured with immunoSEQ multiplex PCR; TCRdb has only the in-frame clones, and not every one. The table shows over 850,000 clones, with about 84% occurring only once. The sequenced sample was memory CD4+ T cells from PBMCs. Subset noted: CD45RA-negative fraction. The receptors were gathered from a man aged 18 to 29 in good health. Some clones in this sample may be carry-over from other donors' samples.

The chain uses TRBV5-1 and TRBJ2-5; 8 positions match TRBD2. V lost 4 bases, J lost 2 bases, and 10 bases stayed unmatched. The CDR3 contains 16 residues. Germline loops: CDR1 SGHRS, CDR2 YFSETQ. The CDR3 DNA reads TGCGCCAGCAGCCCCCTGACTAGCGCACGACAAGAGACCCAGTACTTC. Residues: CASSPLTSARQETQYF.

The CDR3 DNA follows: TGCAGCGTTGAACACGGGACAACCACCTCGTCCTATGGCTACACCTTC. Translation: CSVEHGTTTSSYGYTF. The rearrangement joins TRBV29-1 to TRBJ1-2; possible D gene TRBD1, 6 bases. The ends were cut back, 2 bases at V and 4 bases at J, with 20 bases in the middle. Germline V gene sequence: CDR1 SQVTM, CDR2 ANQGSEA. The CDR3 is 16 amino acids.

The rearrangement joins TRBV7-2 to TRBJ2-7; TRBD1 matches 7 bases. Germline-derived CDR1 and CDR2 are SGHTA and FQGNSA. J was trimmed by 3 bases and V by 7 bases; bases with no gene match: 9. The CDR3 extends over 14 amino acids. CDR3 DNA sequence: TGTGCCAGCACCAGACCAGGGGGAATCTACGAGCAGTACTTC. This translates into CASTRPGGIYEQYF.

The rearrangement uses TRBV4-1 and TRBJ2-1; possibly TRBD1 or TRBD2 for D (6 bases each). The CDR3 spans 15 residues. V lost 4 bases, J lost 5 bases, and 15 bases lay in between. Germline V gene sequence: CDR1 MGHRA, CDR2 YSYEKL. The CDR3 spells CASSPGAGRDNEQFF. As DNA, the CDR3 is TGCGCCAGCAGCCCGGGGGCGGGAAGGGACAATGAGCAGTTCTTC.

The chain has TRBV27 and TRBJ2-7; 8 bases map to TRBD1. This CDR3 spans 16 amino acids. J was trimmed by 5 bases and V by 4 bases; bases with no gene match: 13. Germline CDR1 MNHEY, CDR2 SMNVEV (reference sequence). For the CDR3, the DNA is TGTGCCAGCAGTTCCCCGGACAGGGTACTATCCCACGAGCAGTACTTC. Protein: CASSSPDRVLSHEQYF.

The J gene is TRBJ2-7, the V gene TRBV11-2, with D unresolved. Per germline, CDR1 SGHAT and CDR2 FQNNGV. Trimming stripped 2 bases from V and 1 base from J, with 9 bases between. The CDR3 is made up of 14 amino acids. CDR3 sequence reads: CASSLRSQSYEQYF. The CDR3 region has the DNA TGTGCCAGCAGCTTAAGGAGCCAGTCCTACGAGCAGTACTTC.

Notes on this clone: Other nucleotide sequences from this sample produce the same CDR3. V and J are TRBV7-9 and TRBJ2-7, with D perhaps matching TRBD2 (6 bases). This CDR3 has 12 residues. V was shortened by 1 base and J by 5 bases, with 6 bases between the two germline ends. Germline CDR1 reads SEHNR; CDR2 reads FQNEAQ (reference sequence). CDR3 residues: CASSLGGDEQYF. The CDR3, as DNA: TGTGCCAGCAGCTTAGGCGGGGACGAGCAGTACTTC.

The chain joins TRBV30 to TRBJ2-7, with D perhaps TRBD2 (5 bases). Germline V CDR1 and CDR2: GTSNPN, SVGIG (reference sequence). V was cut by 0 bases and J by 9 bases, with 12 bases left in between. CDR3 length: 12 residues. The CDR3 sequence is CAWSVSSRGQYF. The CDR3 DNA follows: TGTGCCTGGAGTGTTTCCTCCCGGGGGCAGTACTTC.

The rearrangement uses TRBV18 and TRBJ2-1; 9 bases agree with TRBD2. There are 16 residues in the CDR3. The germline V gene encodes CDR1 KGHSH and CDR2 LQKENI. The V gene end was trimmed by 7 bases and the J gene end by 7 bases; junction bases not matched to a gene: 14. The CDR3 sequence is CASFYQAAGGRNEQFF. In DNA form, the CDR3 reads TGTGCCAGCTTCTACCAGGCGGCGGGAGGGAGGAATGAGCAGTTCTTC.

This clone has only one observation. The chain joins TRBV6-1 to TRBJ2-1; 10 positions match TRBD1. The ends lost 5 bases at V and 4 bases at J; junction bases unmatched: 5. The germline V gene encodes CDR1 MNHNS and CDR2 SASEGT. CDR3 length equals 15 residues. The chain's CDR3 is CASSRDRGDYNEQFF. Here the CDR3 DNA reads TGTGCCAGCAGTCGGGACAGGGGAGATTACAATGAGCAGTTCTTC.